This T cell receptor beta chain was found in a study of blood T cell repertoires in COVID-19. Study background: Sites in the United States, Italy and Spain provided acute and convalescent COVID-19 samples. Sample material is recorded as cDNA or gDNA derived from T cells, B-cell-depleted T cells, or PBMCs.

How the authors handled the data: Amplification with reference gene primers provided the estimates of nucleated cell counts. Assay used: immunoSEQ multiplex PCR; TCRdb lists only in-frame clones, some missing. D and trimming were read from the DNA, whereas the V and J calls and clone size are those reported in that table. This sample has 20,000 to 25,000 clones, with about three quarters found just once. The germline CDR1 and CDR2 sequences are LNHNV and YYDKDF (reference sequence). This CDR3 contains 16 residues. J gave up 0 bases and V 3 bases, and 8 bases lay outside the gene matches. The clonotype was recovered from a man aged 60 to 75 with active COVID-19. The specimen sequenced was peripheral blood. The chain employs TRBV15 and TRBJ2-7; 7 bases line up with TRBD2. The CDR3 sequence: CATSRIAGRSSYEQYF. Written as DNA, the CDR3 is TGTGCCACCAGCAGGATAGCGGGTAGGAGCTCCTACGAGCAGTACTTC.